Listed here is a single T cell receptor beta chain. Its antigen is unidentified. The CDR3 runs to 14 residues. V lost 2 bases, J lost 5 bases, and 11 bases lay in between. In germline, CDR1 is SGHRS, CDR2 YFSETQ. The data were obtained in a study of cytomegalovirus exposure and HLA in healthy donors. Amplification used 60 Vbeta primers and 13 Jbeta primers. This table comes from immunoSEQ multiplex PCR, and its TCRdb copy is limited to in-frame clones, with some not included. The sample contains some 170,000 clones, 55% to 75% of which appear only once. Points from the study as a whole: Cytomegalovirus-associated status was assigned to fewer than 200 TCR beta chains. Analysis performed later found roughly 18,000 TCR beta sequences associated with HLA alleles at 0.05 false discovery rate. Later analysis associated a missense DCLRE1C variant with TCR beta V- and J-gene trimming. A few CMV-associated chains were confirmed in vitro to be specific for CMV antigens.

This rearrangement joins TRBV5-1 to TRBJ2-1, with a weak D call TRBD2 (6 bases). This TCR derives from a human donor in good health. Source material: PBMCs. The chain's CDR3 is CASSLSWEDNEQFF. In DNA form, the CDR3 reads TGCGCCAGCAGCTTATCTTGGGAGGACAATGAGCAGTTCTTC.